A single sample is the source of the 23 T cell receptor beta chains below, sequenced in a study of blood T cell repertoires in COVID-19. The data were produced by immunoSEQ multiplex PCR, yet TCRdb's version contains in-frame clones alone and is incomplete. Of more than 250,000 clones in the sample, 82% were seen once. Material for sequencing was PBMCs or T cells enriched from blood (not recorded which). Every receptor here comes from a man in his forties who had been exposed to COVID-19.

The rearrangement joins TRBV6-5 to TRBJ1-4; D ambiguous. Germline CDR1 and CDR2: MNHEY and SVGAGI. V was clipped by 6 bases and J by 8 bases, with 16 bases between them. The CDR3 is 14 amino acids. CDR3 protein: CASSIRLPPEKLFF. DNA of the CDR3: TGTGCCAGCAGCATCAGACTCCCGCCGGAAAAACTGTTTTTT.

This chain's CDR3 is CASRTGTENTEAFF. In DNA form, the CDR3 reads TGTGCCAGTCGAACCGGGACTGAAAACACTGAAGCTTTCTTT. This chain connects TRBV19 to TRBJ1-1; perhaps TRBD1 as D (5 bases). The CDR3 covers 14 residues. Trimming took off 8 bases at V and 2 bases at J, with 15 bases between the two ends. CDR1 and CDR2 from the germline V gene are LNHDA and SQIVND (reference sequence).

The V and J genes are TRBV6-5 and TRBJ1-4; tentative D call: TRBD1 (6 bases). The ends were cut back, 2 bases at V and 8 bases at J, with 15 bases in the middle. This CDR3 is built from 15 residues. Germline lookup yields CDR1 MNHEY and CDR2 SVGAGI. CDR3 residues: CASSYGTRHGEKLFF. The DNA of the CDR3 is TGTGCCAGCAGTTACGGGACAAGGCACGGGGAAAAACTGTTTTTT.

The chain has TRBV19 and TRBJ2-6; D is ambiguous. The germline gives CDR1 LNHDA, CDR2 SQIVND (reference sequence). CDR3 length: 14 residues. The V and J ends lost 7 bases and 3 bases respectively, with 10 bases between them. CDR3 amino acids: CASTFTGGANVLTF. As DNA, the CDR3 is TGTGCCAGTACGTTCACGGGTGGGGCCAACGTCCTGACTTTC.

The rearrangement links TRBV12-3 or TRBV12-4 to TRBJ2-7, with D uncertain. This CDR3 has 12 amino acids. The V gene lost 5 bases and the J gene lost 4 bases, with 9 bases spanning the gap. The CDR3 region is CASSPTTYEQYF. CDR3 in DNA: TGTGCCAGCAGTCCCACCACTTACGAGCAGTACTTC.

The chain recombines TRBV7-9 with TRBJ1-5; D is perhaps TRBD1 (5 bases). The CDR3 extends over 14 amino acids. Germline V gives CDR1 SEHNR, CDR2 FQNEAQ (reference sequence). Between the trimmed V and J ends, which lost 2 bases and 4 bases, there was a span of 9 bases. CDR3 sequence: CASSLTQENQPQHF. The CDR3 nucleotides are TGTGCCAGCAGCTTAACACAGGAGAATCAGCCCCAGCATTTT.

V and J are TRBV9 and TRBJ1-1, with D possibly being TRBD1 (5 bases). The CDR3 is made up of 15 amino acids. Trimming removed 0 bases from V and 1 base from J, with 10 bases in between. Germline V gives CDR1 SGDLS, CDR2 YYNGEE. The CDR3 reads CASSVALQGNTEAFF. The CDR3 DNA reads TGTGCCAGCAGCGTAGCTCTCCAGGGGAACACTGAAGCTTTCTTT.

This clone occurred once. The CDR3 spells CASSFIGDTIYF. In nucleotides, the CDR3 is TGTGCCAGCAGCTTCATCGGGGACACCATATATTTT. The chain uses TRBV7-9 and TRBJ1-3; no definite D call. The CDR3 runs 12 residues. Germline CDR1 and CDR2: SEHNR and FQNEAQ (reference sequence). The V end was cut by 3 bases, the J end by 8 bases, with 8 bases between.

The CDR3 DNA reads TGTGCCAGCAGACGACAGGGTTTCGTGCAGTACTTC. This gives the protein CASRRQGFVQYF. The gene calls are TRBV27 and TRBJ2-7, with TRBD1 matching 7 bases. From germline, CDR1 is MNHEY and CDR2 SMNVEV (reference sequence). This CDR3 contains 12 residues. V lost 6 bases, J lost 9 bases, and 8 bases stayed unmatched.

The rearrangement joins TRBV11-2 to TRBJ1-2, with 8 bases aligning to TRBD1. The CDR3 length is 14 residues. Unmatched junction bases numbered 6, after V lost 5 bases and J lost 4 bases. Per the germline V gene, CDR1 is SGHAT and CDR2 is FQNNGV. The CDR3 bases are TGTGCCAGCAGCCCGGGACAGGTTATCTATGGCTACACCTTC. It yields the protein CASSPGQVIYGYTF.

The chain recombines TRBV24-1 with TRBJ2-3; D is possibly TRBD1 (5 bases). Looked up from germline, CDR1 is KGHDR and CDR2 is SFDVKD. The CDR3 totals 14 residues. V lost 5 bases to trimming and J lost 2 bases, with 10 bases between them. The CDR3 is CATSGGSPTDTQYF. CDR3 nucleotide sequence: TGTGCCACCAGTGGGGGCAGCCCCACAGATACGCAGTATTTT.

This chain connects TRBV29-1 to TRBJ1-2, with no clear D. CDR1 and CDR2 (germline): SQVTM, ANQGSEA. This CDR3 contains 14 residues. The germline V and J ends were trimmed by 3 bases and 8 bases, with 19 bases remaining between them. This CDR3 reads CSVERRGHERGYTF. The CDR3 nucleotides are TGCAGCGTTGAGCGGCGCGGGCACGAACGAGGCTACACCTTC.

The chain has TRBV12-3 or TRBV12-4 and TRBJ2-1; 8 bases align to TRBD2. V lost 3 bases, J lost 13 bases, and 5 bases stayed unmatched. The CDR3 spans 12 residues. The CDR3, as DNA: TGTGCCAGCAGTTTCGGTAGCGGGAACCAGTTCTTC. This sequence encodes CASSFGSGNQFF.

The V call is TRBV14, the J call TRBJ1-6, with 7 bases fitting TRBD1. This CDR3 has 15 amino acids. V lost 4 bases to trimming and J lost 8 bases; unmatched junction nucleotides: 8. CDR1 is SGHDN and CDR2 is FVKESK in the germline V gene. CDR3 in amino acids: CASSRGTAADSPLHF. For the CDR3, the DNA is TGTGCCAGCAGCCGCGGGACAGCGGCCGATTCACCCCTCCACTTT. Full variable domain (remainder filled in from reference TRBV14 and TRBJ1-6): EAGVTQFPSHSVIEKGQTVTLRCDPISGHDNLYWYRRVMGKEIKFLLHFVKESKQDESGMPNNRFLAERTGGTYSTLKVQPAELEDSGVYFCASSRGTAADSPLHFGNGTRLTVT.

This clone came up many times. The chain carries TRBV2 and TRBJ1-5; 7 bases fit TRBD1. The ends lost 6 bases at V and 2 bases at J; junction bases unmatched: 13. Per the germline V gene, CDR1 is SNHLY and CDR2 is FYNNEI. This CDR3 spans 17 amino acids. This CDR3 reads CASRANRGPAGNQPQHF. The CDR3 DNA follows: TGTGCCAGCAGAGCCAACAGGGGCCCGGCTGGCAATCAGCCCCAGCATTTT.

CDR3 nucleotide sequence: TGCAGTGCTAGTTGGCGGGTCGGGGGAATGGGCTACGAGCAGTACTTC. Translation gives CSASWRVGGMGYEQYF. The chain couples TRBV20-1 to TRBJ2-7, with TRBD2 as a possible D gene (6 bases). CDR1 is DFQATT, CDR2 SNEGSKA, per germline (reference sequence). This CDR3 is 16 amino acids long. V lost 3 bases and J 3 bases, leaving 21 bases between the germline ends.

This chain links TRBV25-1 with TRBJ2-7; unclear D gene. The CDR3 sequence is 12 residues long. Germline V gene lookup returns CDR1 MGHDK and CDR2 SYGVNS. The V gene lost 1 base and the J gene lost 3 bases, with 4 bases spanning the gap. CDR3 protein: CASSESYYEQYF. As DNA, the CDR3 is TGTGCCAGCAGTGAATCGTACTACGAGCAGTACTTC.

The rearrangement uses TRBV2 and TRBJ1-1, with no clear D. From germline, CDR1 is SNHLY and CDR2 FYNNEI. Trimming shortened V by 3 bases and J by 4 bases, and 12 bases separated the two germline ends. This CDR3 is 14 amino acids long. CDR3 sequence reads: CASSESRRGTEAFF. CDR3 DNA sequence: TGTGCCAGCAGTGAGTCCCGCCGAGGCACTGAAGCTTTCTTT.

J is TRBJ2-3 and V is TRBV5-1; 8 bases line up with TRBD2. From germline, CDR1 is SGHRS and CDR2 YFSETQ. Unmatched junction bases numbered 3, after V lost 2 bases and J lost 4 bases. The CDR3 runs 14 residues. CDR3: CASSFSGSSDTQYF. DNA of the CDR3: TGCGCCAGCAGCTTCAGCGGGAGTTCAGATACGCAGTATTTT.

This chain joins TRBV18 and TRBJ2-3; 7 bases align to TRBD2. CDR1 is KGHSH and CDR2 is LQKENI in the germline V gene. The V gene end was trimmed by 3 bases and the J gene end by 4 bases; junction bases not matched to a gene: 10. CDR3 length: 16 amino acids. CDR3 region: CASSPTGGSYSDTQYF. The CDR3 DNA reads as TGTGCCAGCTCACCTACCGGGGGGAGTTACTCAGATACGCAGTATTTT.

This rearrangement joins TRBV5-5 to TRBJ2-7; no clear D. CDR3 length equals 13 residues. The V gene lost 2 bases and the J gene lost 0 bases, with 6 bases spanning the gap. In germline, CDR1 is SGHKS, CDR2 YYEKEE (reference sequence). The CDR3 loop is CASSLISSYEQYF. CDR3 bases: TGTGCCAGCAGCTTAATCAGCTCCTACGAGCAGTACTTC.

The chain has TRBV7-6 and TRBJ2-2; unclear D gene. Germline V CDR1 and CDR2: SGHVS, FNYEAQ. This CDR3 is 14 amino acids long. Deletions cut 3 bases from V and 6 bases from J, with 11 bases between. The CDR3 nucleotides are TGTGCCAGCAGCTTTTCTGTCTCGGCCGGGGAGCTGTTTTTT. This sequence encodes CASSFSVSAGELFF.

V and J are TRBV30 and TRBJ1-1; TRBD1 agrees at 7 bases. The CDR3 runs 14 residues. After removal of 0 bases from V and 4 bases from J, the junction contained 5 bases not matched to a gene. Germline V gene lookup returns CDR1 GTSNPN and CDR2 SVGIG (reference sequence). The CDR3 nucleotides are TGTGCCTGGAGTGTAGACAGGGTGTCCACTGAAGCTTTCTTT. Translation: CAWSVDRVSTEAFF.